This record covers a single TCR beta chain. This sample was included in a study of blood T cell repertoires in COVID-19. Overall study: Whether acute or convalescent, the COVID-19 samples came from the United States, Italy and Spain. From T cells, B-cell-depleted T cells, or PBMCs came the material, which was cDNA or gDNA.

Per the original data handling: For nucleated cells, counts were estimated from reference gene primer amplification. Data came from immunoSEQ multiplex PCR; TCRdb stores just in-frame clones and leaves some out. V and J calls and clone size come straight from that table; D and trimming were deduced from the DNA. This sample yields roughly 250,000 clones, of which 65% to 85% are seen a single time; under 4.5% belongs to the top ten. The CDR3 loop spans 15 amino acids. V lost 3 bases and J 9 bases, leaving 21 bases between the germline ends. Germline-derived CDR1 and CDR2 are SEHNR and FQNEAQ (reference sequence).

This clonotype was obtained from a middle-aged woman with active or convalescent COVID-19. The sequencing sample was made of peripheral blood. This chain connects TRBV7-9 to TRBJ2-7; weak D call: TRBD1 (6 bases). The CDR3 bases are TGTGCCAGCAGCTTGGGGGCAGGTACCCGCGAACGGCAGTACGTC. Translation: CASSLGAGTRERQYV.